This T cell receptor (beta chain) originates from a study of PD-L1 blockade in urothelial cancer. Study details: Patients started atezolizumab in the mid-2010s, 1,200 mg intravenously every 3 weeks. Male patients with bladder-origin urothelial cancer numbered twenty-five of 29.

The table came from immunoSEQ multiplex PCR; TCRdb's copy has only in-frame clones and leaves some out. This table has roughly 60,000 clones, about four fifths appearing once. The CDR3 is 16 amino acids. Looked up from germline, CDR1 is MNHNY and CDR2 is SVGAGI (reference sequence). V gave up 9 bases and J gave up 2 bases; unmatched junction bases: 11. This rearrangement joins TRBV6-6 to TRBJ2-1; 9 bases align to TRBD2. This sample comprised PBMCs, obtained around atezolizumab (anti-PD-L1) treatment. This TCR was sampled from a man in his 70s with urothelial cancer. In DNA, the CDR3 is TGTGCCAGTCTAAATTGGCGACTAGCGGCCTACAATGAGCAGTTCTTC. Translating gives CASLNWRLAAYNEQFF.